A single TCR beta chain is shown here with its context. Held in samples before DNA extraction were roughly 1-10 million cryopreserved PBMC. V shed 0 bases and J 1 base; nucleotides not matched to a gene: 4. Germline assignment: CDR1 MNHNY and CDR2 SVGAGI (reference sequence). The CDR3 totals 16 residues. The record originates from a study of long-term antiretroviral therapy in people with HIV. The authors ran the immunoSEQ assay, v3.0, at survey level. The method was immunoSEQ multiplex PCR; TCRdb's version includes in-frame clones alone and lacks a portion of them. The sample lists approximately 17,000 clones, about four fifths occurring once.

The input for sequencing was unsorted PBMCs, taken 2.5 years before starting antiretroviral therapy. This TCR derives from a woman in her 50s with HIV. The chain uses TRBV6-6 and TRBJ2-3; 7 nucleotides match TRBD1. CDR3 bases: TGTGCCAGCAGTTACTCTCGGCAGGGGGGCACAGATACGCAGTATTTT. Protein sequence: CASSYSRQGGTDTQYF.